This record covers a single TCR beta chain. The sample comes from a study of blood T cells in healthy people across ages. Drawing of peripheral blood yielded approximately 10 milliliters from each donor. The use of a sample-barcoded 5' primer and a J-beta primer mix characterized a second PCR of roughly 7 to 12 cycles. MiXCR, applied by TCRdb to the 5' RACE reads, yields one record per CDR3 protein. The repertoire includes fewer than 650,000 distinct CDR3 sequences, over 25% of them detected once, and roughly 3.5% sits in the top ten. This CDR3 has 15 amino acids. The germline CDR1 and CDR2 sequences are SEHNR and FQNEAQ (reference sequence). The sample also formed part of further work on T cells of mothers and their children. As reported in that work: Donors were three healthy Caucasian mothers and their six children. At a sensitivity of approximately 100 clones per million clonotypes, no persistent microchimeric T cell clones appeared.

Material for sequencing was blood. The chain has TRBV7-9 and TRBJ2-5; D is possibly TRBD1 or TRBD2 (5 bases each). The J call may be mistaken, given a closer DNA end match to TRBJ2-1. This clonotype was sampled from a boy younger than 10 in good health. The DNA for the CDR3 is TGTGCCAGCAGCTCCCGGGACCATTCCAACAATGAGCAGTTCTTC. Protein sequence: CASSSRDHSNNEQFF.